This record looks at one TCR beta chain sequence and its context. Germline V CDR1 and CDR2: SGHTA, FQGNSA. With V trimmed by 1 base and J by 4 bases, 7 bases remained unmatched. This CDR3 has 16 amino acids. Assay used: immunoSEQ multiplex PCR; TCRdb lists only in-frame clones, some missing. Seen here are 250,000 to 300,000 clones, about 89% observed once, and the top ten hold around an eighth. This sample was taken from a study of blood T cell repertoires in COVID-19. About the research overall: The study drew acute and convalescent COVID-19 samples from the United States, Italy and Spain. Sample material is recorded as cDNA or gDNA derived from T cells, B-cell-depleted T cells, or PBMCs.

The origin of this receptor is a woman aged 55-69 years with acute or convalescent COVID-19. The sequencing input was peripheral blood. The chain links TRBV7-2 to TRBJ1-2, with 9 nucleotides matching TRBD1. In nucleotides, the CDR3 is TGTGCCAGCAGCTTAGTCGGGACAGGGAAGACCTATGGCTACACCTTC. This gives the protein CASSLVGTGKTYGYTF.